This is a list of T cell receptor beta chains from one sample in a study of cytomegalovirus exposure and HLA in healthy donors. The table came from immunoSEQ multiplex PCR; TCRdb's copy has only in-frame clones and leaves some out. The repertoire consists of about 63,000 clones, with 95% occurring once and the leading ten covering roughly 7.3%. Sequenced: PBMCs. The source is a woman aged 18-29 years in good health and CMV-seropositive. CDR3s include the opening cysteine and the closing phenylalanine or tryptophan. The D gene is left open where the match is weak. Part of the rows lack a size; the others show once, few, many or a class for expanded clones.

size: .
D: TRBD2
V: TRBV27
J: TRBJ2-1
DNA: TGTGCCAGCAGTTTACTAGCGGGAGGGATCGATGAGCAGTTCTTC
CDR3: CASSLLAGGIDEQFF

size: .
D: TRBD1
V: TRBV9
J: TRBJ2-5
DNA: TGTGCCAGCAGCGTAGAAGACAGGGGCGGAGAGACCCAGTACTTC
CDR3: CASSVEDRGGETQYF

size: .
D: TRBD2
V: TRBV28
J: TRBJ2-7
DNA: TGTGCCAGCATGACCATCAGCGGGGGGCAATACGAGCAGTACTTC
CDR3: CASMTISGGQYEQYF

size: once
D: TRBD1
V: TRBV4-2
J: TRBJ1-1
DNA: TGTGCCAGCAGCCCCAAAAGGACAGGGGGCACTGAAGCTTTCTTT
CDR3: CASSPKRTGGTEAFF

size: once
D: .
V: TRBV13
J: TRBJ2-6
DNA: TGTGCCAGCAGCTCCCGAACAGGGTCTGGGGCCAACGTCCTGACTTTC
CDR3: CASSSRTGSGANVLTF

size: .
D: TRBD1
V: TRBV7-2
J: TRBJ1-6
DNA: TGTGCCAGCAGCTTAGCCAGGGGGCCGAATTCACCCCTCCACTTT
CDR3: CASSLARGPNSPLHF

size: .
D: .
V: TRBV19
J: TRBJ1-6
DNA: TGTGCCAGTAGCTCTAGGGGAAGTTACAATTCACCCCTCCACTTT
CDR3: CASSSRGSYNSPLHF

size: .
D: .
V: TRBV7-2
J: TRBJ1-1
DNA: TGTGCCAGCAGTCAGACACCTATGAACACTGAAGCTTTCTTT
CDR3: CASSQTPMNTEAFF

size: .
D: .
V: TRBV7-9
J: TRBJ1-1
DNA: TGTGCCAGCACCCCCGGGGATATGAACACTGAAGCTTTCTTT
CDR3: CASTPGDMNTEAFF

size: .
D: TRBD1
V: TRBV5-1
J: TRBJ2-5
DNA: TGCGCCAGCAGGGAAACAGGGGTTCGCGAGACCCAGTACTTC
CDR3: CASRETGVRETQYF

size: .
D: TRBD1
V: TRBV9
J: TRBJ2-7
DNA: TGTGCCAGCAGCCCCGGGACAGGGACCTACGAGCAGTACTTC
CDR3: CASSPGTGTYEQYF

size: .
D: .
V: TRBV5-1
J: TRBJ2-1
DNA: TGCGCCAGCAGCTTGCTTCTCGGGGATAGAAACAATGAGCAGTTCTTC
CDR3: CASSLLLGDRNNEQFF

size: .
D: .
V: TRBV2
J: TRBJ1-1
DNA: TGTGCCAGCAGTGAACTATCGGCTCTGAGGACTGAAGCTTTCTTT
CDR3: CASSELSALRTEAFF

size: .
D: TRBD1
V: TRBV13
J: TRBJ1-1
DNA: TGTGCCAGCCTAGAGGGACAGGGGTTGAACACTGAAGCTTTCTTT
CDR3: CASLEGQGLNTEAFF

size: .
D: TRBD2
V: TRBV28
J: TRBJ2-2
DNA: TGTGCCAGCAGTTTACTCGGGCTAGCGGAAATTAACACCGGGGAGCTGTTTTTT
CDR3: CASSLLGLAEINTGELFF

size: .
D: TRBD1
V: TRBV28
J: TRBJ1-3
DNA: TGTGCCAGCAGTTTCCACAAGGGGACAGTGGGAAACACCATATATTTT
CDR3: CASSFHKGTVGNTIYF

size: .
D: TRBD1
V: TRBV29-1
J: TRBJ1-2
DNA: TGCAGCGCCACACTTCAACAGGGGGCTGGCTATGGCTACACCTTC
CDR3: CSATLQQGAGYGYTF

size: .
D: .
V: TRBV11-2
J: TRBJ2-3
DNA: TGTGCCAGCAGCCGACTTCGGGGGAGGGATACGCAGTATTTT
CDR3: CASSRLRGRDTQYF

size: .
D: .
V: TRBV30
J: TRBJ2-5
DNA: TGTGCCTGGGGGCTGATTGAAGAGACCCAGTACTTC
CDR3: CAWGLIEETQYF

size: .
D: .
V: TRBV19
J: TRBJ1-4
DNA: TGTGCCAGTAGTATAGCGGATCGGGTTCGGCAGAAACTGTTTTTT
CDR3: CASSIADRVRQKLFF

size: .
D: .
V: TRBV6-5
J: TRBJ1-1
DNA: TGTGCCAGCTCCCGGTCGCCCTTGCGCACTGAAGCTTTCTTT
CDR3: CASSRSPLRTEAFF

size: few
D: .
V: TRBV27
J: TRBJ1-5
DNA: TGTGCCAGCAGTCCCCGATACAGGGCTGATCAGCCCCAGCATTTT
CDR3: CASSPRYRADQPQHF

size: .
D: .
V: TRBV19
J: TRBJ1-5
DNA: TGTGCCAGTAGTAACCAGCTTTTACTACAGGGAAGTGGTCAGCCCCAGCATTTT
CDR3: CASSNQLLLQGSGQPQHF

size: .
D: TRBD1
V: TRBV28
J: TRBJ1-1
DNA: TGTGCCAGCAGTTTGACAGGGAAGAACACTGAAGCTTTCTTT
CDR3: CASSLTGKNTEAFF

size: .
D: TRBD1
V: TRBV6-6
J: TRBJ2-5
DNA: TGTGCCAGCAGTATTGGACAGGGACAAGAGACCCAGTACTTC
CDR3: CASSIGQGQETQYF

size: .
D: .
V: TRBV18
J: TRBJ1-1
DNA: TGTGCCAGCTCACCCACCCAGGGTCAGGGCTACTCTATGAACACTGAAGCTTTCTTT
CDR3: CASSPTQGQGYSMNTEAFF

size: .
D: .
V: TRBV4-1
J: TRBJ1-2
DNA: TGCGCCAGCAGCCAAGCTACAGGGTCTGGCTACACCTTC
CDR3: CASSQATGSGYTF

size: .
D: .
V: TRBV5-1
J: TRBJ2-2
DNA: TGCGCCAGCAGCTTGCGGATGGGCAACACCGGGGAGCTGTTTTTT
CDR3: CASSLRMGNTGELFF

size: .
D: TRBD1
V: TRBV9
J: TRBJ2-3
DNA: TGTGCCAGCAGCGAACGGGGACAGGGCGGAGGAGATACGCAGTATTTT
CDR3: CASSERGQGGGDTQYF